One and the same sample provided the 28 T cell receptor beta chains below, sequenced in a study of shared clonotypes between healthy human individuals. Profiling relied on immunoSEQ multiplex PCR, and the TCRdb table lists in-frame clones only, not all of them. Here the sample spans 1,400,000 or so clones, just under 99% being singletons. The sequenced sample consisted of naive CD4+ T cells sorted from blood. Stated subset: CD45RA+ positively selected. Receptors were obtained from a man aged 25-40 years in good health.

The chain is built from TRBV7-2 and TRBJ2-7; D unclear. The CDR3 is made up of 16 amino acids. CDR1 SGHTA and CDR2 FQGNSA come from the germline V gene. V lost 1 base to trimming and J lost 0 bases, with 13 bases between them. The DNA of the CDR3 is TGTGCCAGCAGCTTAGGGGTGGTCTCGAGCTCCTACGAGCAGTACTTC. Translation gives CASSLGVVSSSYEQYF.

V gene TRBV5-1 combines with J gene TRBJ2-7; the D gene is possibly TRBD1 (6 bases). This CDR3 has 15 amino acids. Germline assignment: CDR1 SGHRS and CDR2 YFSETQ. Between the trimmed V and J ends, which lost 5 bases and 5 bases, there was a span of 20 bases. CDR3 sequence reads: CASRGAGAPSDEQYF. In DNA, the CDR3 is TGCGCCAGCAGGGGGGCCGGGGCGCCGTCAGACGAGCAGTACTTC.

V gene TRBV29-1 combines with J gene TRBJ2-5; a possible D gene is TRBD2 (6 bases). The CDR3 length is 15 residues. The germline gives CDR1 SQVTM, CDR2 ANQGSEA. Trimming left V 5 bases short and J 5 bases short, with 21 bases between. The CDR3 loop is CSVIKVYGSSETQYF. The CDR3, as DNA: TGCAGCGTTATAAAGGTCTACGGGAGCTCGGAGACCCAGTACTTC.

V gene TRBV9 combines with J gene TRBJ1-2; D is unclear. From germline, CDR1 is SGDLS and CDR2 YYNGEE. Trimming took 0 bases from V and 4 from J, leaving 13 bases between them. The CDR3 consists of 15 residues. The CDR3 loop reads CASSVAQPRLYGYTF. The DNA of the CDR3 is TGTGCCAGCAGCGTAGCTCAACCGAGACTCTATGGCTACACCTTC.

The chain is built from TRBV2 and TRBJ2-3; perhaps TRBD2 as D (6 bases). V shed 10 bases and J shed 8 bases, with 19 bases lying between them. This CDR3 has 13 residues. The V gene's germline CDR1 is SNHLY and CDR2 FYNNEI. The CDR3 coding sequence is TGTGCCATCTCCGGGACCTCCGGGGGTACGCAGTATTTT. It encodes CAISGTSGGTQYF.

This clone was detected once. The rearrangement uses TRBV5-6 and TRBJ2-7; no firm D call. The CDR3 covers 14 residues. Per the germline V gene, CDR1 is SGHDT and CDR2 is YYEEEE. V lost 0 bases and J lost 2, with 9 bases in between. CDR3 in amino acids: CASSLGGSPYEQYF. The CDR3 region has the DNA TGTGCCAGCAGCTTGGGGGGTAGCCCCTACGAGCAGTACTTC.

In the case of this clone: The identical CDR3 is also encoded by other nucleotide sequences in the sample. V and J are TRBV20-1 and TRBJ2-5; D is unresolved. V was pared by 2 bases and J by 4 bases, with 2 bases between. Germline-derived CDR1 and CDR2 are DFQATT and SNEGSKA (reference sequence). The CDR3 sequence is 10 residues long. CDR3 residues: CSARSETQYF. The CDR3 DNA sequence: TGCAGTGCTAGATCAGAGACCCAGTACTTC.

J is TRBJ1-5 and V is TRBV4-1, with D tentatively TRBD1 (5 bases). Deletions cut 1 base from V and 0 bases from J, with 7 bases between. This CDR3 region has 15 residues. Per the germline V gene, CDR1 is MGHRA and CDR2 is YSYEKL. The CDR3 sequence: CASSQGGVSNQPQHF. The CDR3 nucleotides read TGCGCCAGCAGCCAAGGGGGGGTTAGCAATCAGCCCCAGCATTTT.

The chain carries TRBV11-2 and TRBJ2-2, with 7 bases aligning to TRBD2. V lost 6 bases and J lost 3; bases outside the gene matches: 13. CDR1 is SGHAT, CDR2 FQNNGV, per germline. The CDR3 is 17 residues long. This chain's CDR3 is CASRPRGRADYTGELFF. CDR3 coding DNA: TGTGCCAGCAGACCACGAGGGAGGGCTGATTACACCGGGGAGCTGTTTTTT. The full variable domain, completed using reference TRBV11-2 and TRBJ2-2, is EAGVAQSPRYKIIEKRQSVAFWCNPISGHATLYWYQQILGQGPKLLIQFQNNGVVDDSQLPKDRFSAERLKGVDSTLKIQPAKLEDSAVYLCASRPRGRADYTGELFFGEGSRLTVL.

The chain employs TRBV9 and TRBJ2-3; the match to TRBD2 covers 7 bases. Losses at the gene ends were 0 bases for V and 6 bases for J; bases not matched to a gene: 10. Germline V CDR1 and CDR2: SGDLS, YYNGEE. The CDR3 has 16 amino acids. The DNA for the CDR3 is TGTGCCAGCAGCGTAGGGTTCGGGACTACCCGGGATACGCAGTATTTT. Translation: CASSVGFGTTRDTQYF.

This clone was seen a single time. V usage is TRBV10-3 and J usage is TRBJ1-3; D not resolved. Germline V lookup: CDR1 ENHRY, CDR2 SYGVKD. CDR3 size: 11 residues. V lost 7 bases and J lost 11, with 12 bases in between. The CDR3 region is CAINNPGPIYF. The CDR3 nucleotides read TGTGCCATCAACAATCCCGGCCCCATATATTTT.

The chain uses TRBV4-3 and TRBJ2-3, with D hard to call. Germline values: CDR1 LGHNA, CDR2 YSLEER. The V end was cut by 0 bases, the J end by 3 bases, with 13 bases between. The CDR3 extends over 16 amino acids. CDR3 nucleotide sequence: TGCGCCAGCAGCCAAGATCTAGTCTTATGGACAGATACGCAGTATTTT. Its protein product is CASSQDLVLWTDTQYF.

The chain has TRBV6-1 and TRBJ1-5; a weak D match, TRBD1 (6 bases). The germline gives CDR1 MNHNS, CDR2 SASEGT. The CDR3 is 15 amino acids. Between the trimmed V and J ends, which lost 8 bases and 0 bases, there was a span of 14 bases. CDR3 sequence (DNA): TGTGCCAGCCTCAGGGGAGATTATAGCAATCAGCCCCAGCATTTT. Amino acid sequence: CASLRGDYSNQPQHF.

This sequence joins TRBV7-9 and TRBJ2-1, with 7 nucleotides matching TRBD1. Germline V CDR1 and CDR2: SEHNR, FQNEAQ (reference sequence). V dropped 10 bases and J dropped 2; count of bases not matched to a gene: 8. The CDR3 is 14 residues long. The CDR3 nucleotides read TGTGCCACCGGACAGGCCCTTCCCTACAATGAGCAGTTCTTC. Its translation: CATGQALPYNEQFF.

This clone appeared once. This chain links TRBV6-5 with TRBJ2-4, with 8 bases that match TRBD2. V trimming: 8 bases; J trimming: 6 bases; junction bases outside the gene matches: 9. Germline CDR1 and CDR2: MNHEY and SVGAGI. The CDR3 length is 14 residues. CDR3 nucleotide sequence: TGTGCCAGCCAAGACCTAGCGGGCCGAAACATTCAGTACTTC. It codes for CASQDLAGRNIQYF.

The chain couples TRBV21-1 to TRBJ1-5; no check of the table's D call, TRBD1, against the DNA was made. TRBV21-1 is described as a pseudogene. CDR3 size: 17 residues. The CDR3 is CASSKVTPTGSNQPQHF. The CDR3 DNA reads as TGTGCCAGCAGCAAAGTAACGCCGACAGGGAGCAATCAGCCCCAGCATTTT.

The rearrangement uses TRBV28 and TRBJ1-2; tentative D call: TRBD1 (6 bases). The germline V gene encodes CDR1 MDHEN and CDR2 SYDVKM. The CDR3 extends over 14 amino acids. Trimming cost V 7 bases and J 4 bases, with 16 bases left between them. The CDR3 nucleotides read TGTGCCAGCATGCGACAGGCCGCGTTCTATGGCTACACCTTC. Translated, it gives CASMRQAAFYGYTF.

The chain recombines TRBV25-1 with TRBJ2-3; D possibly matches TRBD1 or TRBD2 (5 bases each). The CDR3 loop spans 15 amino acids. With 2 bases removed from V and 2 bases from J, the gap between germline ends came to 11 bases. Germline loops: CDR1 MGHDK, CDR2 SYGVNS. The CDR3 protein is CASSEPGRPTDTQYF. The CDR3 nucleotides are TGTGCCAGCAGTGAACCAGGGAGACCCACAGATACGCAGTATTTT.

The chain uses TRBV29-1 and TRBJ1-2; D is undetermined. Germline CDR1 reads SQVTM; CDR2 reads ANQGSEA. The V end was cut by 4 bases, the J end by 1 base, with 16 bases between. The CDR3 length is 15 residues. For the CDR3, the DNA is TGCAGCGTTGGCGGGAGTCAGACTTTTAACTATGGCTACACCTTC. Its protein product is CSVGGSQTFNYGYTF.

The CDR3 here is CASSYSPGIGGYTF. In DNA, the CDR3 is TGTGCCAGCAGTTACTCGCCCGGGATCGGCGGCTACACCTTC. The chain joins TRBV6-5 to TRBJ1-2, with D unresolved. The CDR3 is made up of 14 amino acids. V was shortened by 0 bases and J by 8 bases, with 13 bases between the two germline ends. Germline values: CDR1 MNHEY, CDR2 SVGAGI.

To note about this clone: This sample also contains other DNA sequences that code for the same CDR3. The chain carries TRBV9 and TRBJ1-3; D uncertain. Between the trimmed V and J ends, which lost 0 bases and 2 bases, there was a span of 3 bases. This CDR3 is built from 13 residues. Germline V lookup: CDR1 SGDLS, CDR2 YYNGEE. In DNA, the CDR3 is TGTGCCAGCAGCGTAGGCCCTGGAAACACCATATATTTT. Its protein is CASSVGPGNTIYF.

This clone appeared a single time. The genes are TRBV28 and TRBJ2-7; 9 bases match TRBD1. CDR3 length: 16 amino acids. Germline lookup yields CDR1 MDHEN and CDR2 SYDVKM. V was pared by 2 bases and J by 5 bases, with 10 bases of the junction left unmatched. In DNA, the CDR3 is TGTGCCAGCAGTTTACCCGACCGGGACAGGGTGCACGAGCAGTACTTC. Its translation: CASSLPDRDRVHEQYF.

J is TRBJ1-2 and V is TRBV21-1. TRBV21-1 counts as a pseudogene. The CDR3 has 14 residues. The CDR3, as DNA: TGTGCCAGCACCTGGAGGCCGACGAACTATGGCTACACCTTC. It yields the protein CASTWRPTNYGYTF.

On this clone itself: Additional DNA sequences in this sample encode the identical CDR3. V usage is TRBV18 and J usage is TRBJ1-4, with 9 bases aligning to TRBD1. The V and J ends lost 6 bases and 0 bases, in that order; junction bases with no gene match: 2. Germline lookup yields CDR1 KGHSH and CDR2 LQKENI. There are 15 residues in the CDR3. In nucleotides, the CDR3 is TGTGCCAGCTCTCGACAGGGGGCAACTAATGAAAAACTGTTTTTT. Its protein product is CASSRQGATNEKLFF.

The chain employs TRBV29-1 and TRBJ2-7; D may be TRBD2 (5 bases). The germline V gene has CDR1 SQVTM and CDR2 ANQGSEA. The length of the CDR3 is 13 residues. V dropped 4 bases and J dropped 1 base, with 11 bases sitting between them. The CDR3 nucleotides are TGCAGCGTTGGCTCTCTAGCATCCTACGAGCAGTACTTC. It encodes CSVGSLASYEQYF.

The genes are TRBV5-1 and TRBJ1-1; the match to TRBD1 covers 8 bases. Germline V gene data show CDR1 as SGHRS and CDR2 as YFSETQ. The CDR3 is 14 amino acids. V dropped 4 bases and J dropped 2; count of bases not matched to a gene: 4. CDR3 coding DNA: TGCGCCAGCAGCCATGGACAGGGAAACACTGAAGCTTTCTTT. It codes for CASSHGQGNTEAFF.

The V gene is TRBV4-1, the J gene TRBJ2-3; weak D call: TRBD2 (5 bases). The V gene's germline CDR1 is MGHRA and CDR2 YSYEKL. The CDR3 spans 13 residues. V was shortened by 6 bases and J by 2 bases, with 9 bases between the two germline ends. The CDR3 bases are TGCGCCAGCAGTAGCGAGGCCACAGATACGCAGTATTTT. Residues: CASSSEATDTQYF.

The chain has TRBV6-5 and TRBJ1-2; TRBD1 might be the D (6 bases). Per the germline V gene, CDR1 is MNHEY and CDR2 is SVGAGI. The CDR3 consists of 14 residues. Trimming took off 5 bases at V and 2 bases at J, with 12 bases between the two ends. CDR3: CASSPGGGNYGYTF. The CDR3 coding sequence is TGTGCCAGCAGTCCCGGGGGCGGGAACTATGGCTACACCTTC.